Detailed here is one TCR beta chain. The antigen is unknown. This sample was taken from a study of cytomegalovirus exposure and HLA in healthy donors. Whole-study findings and limits: Roughly uniform sequencing depth across donors was assumed, possibly incorrectly.

From germline, CDR1 is LNHDA and CDR2 SQIVND (reference sequence). Trimming left V 5 bases short and J 5 bases short, with 9 bases between. This CDR3 has 12 residues. It was with 60 Vbeta and 13 Jbeta primers that the PCR ran. Generated by immunoSEQ multiplex PCR, the TCRdb table keeps only in-frame clones and is missing some. This repertoire includes approximately 20,000 clones. The source of this sequence is a man in his sixties in good health and CMV-seropositive. This chain connects TRBV19 to TRBJ2-5; D is undetermined. Sequencing used PBMCs. The CDR3 DNA is TGTGCCAGTAGTCTGCGTTGGGAGACCCAGTACTTC. This codes for CASSLRWETQYF. Based on the CDR3 plus reference TRBV19 and TRBJ2-5, the full variable domain is DGGITQSPKYLFRKEGQNVTLSCEQNLNHDAMYWYRQDPGQGLRLIYYSQIVNDFQKGDIAEGYSVSREKKESFPLTVTSAQKNPTAFYLCASSLRWETQYFGPGTRLLVL.